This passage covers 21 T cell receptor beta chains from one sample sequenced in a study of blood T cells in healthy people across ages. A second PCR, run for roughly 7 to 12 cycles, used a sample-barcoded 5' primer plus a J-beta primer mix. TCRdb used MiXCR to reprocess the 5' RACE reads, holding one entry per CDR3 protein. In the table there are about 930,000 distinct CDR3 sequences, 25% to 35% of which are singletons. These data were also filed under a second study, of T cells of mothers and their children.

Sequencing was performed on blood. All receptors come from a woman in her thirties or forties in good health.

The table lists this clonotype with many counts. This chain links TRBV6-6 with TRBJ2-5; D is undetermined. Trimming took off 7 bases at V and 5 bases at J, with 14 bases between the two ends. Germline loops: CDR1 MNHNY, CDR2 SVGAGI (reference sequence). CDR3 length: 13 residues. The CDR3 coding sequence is TGTGCCAGCAATACACCGGTGGCGGAGACCCAGTACTTC. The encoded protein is CASNTPVAETQYF.

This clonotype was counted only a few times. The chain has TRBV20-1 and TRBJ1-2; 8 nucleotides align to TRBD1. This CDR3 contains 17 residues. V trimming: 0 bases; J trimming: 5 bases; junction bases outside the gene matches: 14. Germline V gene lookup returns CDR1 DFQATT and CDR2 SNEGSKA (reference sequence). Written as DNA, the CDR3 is TGCAGTGCTAGAGAACGGGGGACAGGAGGTACGGGGTATGGCTACACCTTC. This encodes CSARERGTGGTGYGYTF.

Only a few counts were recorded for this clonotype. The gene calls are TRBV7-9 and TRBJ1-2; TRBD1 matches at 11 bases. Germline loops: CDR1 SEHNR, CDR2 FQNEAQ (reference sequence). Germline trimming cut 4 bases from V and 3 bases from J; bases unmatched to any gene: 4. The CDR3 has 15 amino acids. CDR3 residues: CASSYGQGADYGYTF. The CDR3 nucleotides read TGTGCCAGCAGCTACGGACAGGGGGCTGACTATGGCTACACCTTC.

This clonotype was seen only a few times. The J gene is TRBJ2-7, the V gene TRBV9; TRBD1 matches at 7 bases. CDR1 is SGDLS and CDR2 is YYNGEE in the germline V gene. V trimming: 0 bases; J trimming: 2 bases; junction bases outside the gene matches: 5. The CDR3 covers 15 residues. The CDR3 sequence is CASSVAGTVTYEQYF. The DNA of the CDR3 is TGTGCCAGCAGCGTAGCCGGGACAGTAACCTACGAGCAGTACTTC.

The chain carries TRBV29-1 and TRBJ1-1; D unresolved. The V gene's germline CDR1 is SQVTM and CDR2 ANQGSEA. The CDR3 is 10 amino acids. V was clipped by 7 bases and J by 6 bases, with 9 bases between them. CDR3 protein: CSARASEAFF. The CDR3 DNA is TGCAGCGCGCGGGCTTCTGAAGCTTTCTTT.

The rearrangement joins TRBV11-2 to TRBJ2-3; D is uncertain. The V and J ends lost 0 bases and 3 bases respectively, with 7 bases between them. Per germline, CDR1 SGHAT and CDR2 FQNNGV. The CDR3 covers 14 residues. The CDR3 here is CASSLDVDTDTQYF. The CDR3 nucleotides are TGTGCCAGCAGCTTAGACGTGGATACAGATACGCAGTATTTT.

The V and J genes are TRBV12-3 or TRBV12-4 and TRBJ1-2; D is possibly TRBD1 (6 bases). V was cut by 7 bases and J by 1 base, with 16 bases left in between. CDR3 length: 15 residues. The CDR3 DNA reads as TGTGCCAGCACCCACCGGGGGCGATATAACTATGGCTACACCTTC. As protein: CASTHRGRYNYGYTF.

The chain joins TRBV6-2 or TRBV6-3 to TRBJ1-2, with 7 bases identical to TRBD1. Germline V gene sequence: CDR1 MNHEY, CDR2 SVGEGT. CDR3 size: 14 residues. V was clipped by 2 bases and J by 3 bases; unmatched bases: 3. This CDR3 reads CASSYLDRDYGYTF. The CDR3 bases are TGTGCCAGCAGTTACCTCGACAGGGACTATGGCTACACCTTC.

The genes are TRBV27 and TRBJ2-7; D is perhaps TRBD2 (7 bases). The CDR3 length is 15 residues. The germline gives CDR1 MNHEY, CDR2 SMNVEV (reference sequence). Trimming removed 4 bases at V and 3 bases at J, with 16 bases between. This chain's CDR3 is CASSSSGGGLYEQYF. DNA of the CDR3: TGTGCCAGCAGTTCATCGGGGGGCGGACTCTACGAGCAGTACTTC.

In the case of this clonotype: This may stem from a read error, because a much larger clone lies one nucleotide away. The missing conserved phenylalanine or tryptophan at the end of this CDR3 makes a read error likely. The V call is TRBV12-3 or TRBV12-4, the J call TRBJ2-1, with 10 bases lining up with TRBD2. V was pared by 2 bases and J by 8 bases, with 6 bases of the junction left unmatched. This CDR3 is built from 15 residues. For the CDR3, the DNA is TGTGCCAGCAGTTTAAGAACTAGCGGGGCGGATGAGCAGTTCGTC. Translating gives CASSLRTSGADEQFV.

This CDR3 is CSARGGTNTGELFF. CDR3 DNA: TGCAGTGCCCGAGGGGGAACGAACACCGGGGAGCTGTTTTTT. J is TRBJ2-2 and V is TRBV20-1; perhaps TRBD1 as D (6 bases). The CDR3 extends over 14 amino acids. The V and J ends lost 6 bases and 0 bases respectively, with 11 bases between them. CDR1 and CDR2 from the germline V gene are DFQATT and SNEGSKA (reference sequence).

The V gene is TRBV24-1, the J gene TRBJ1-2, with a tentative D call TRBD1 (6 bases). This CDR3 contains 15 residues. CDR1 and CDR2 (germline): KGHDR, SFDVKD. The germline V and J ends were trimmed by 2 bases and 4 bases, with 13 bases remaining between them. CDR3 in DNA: TGTGCCACCAGTGATTCCCGACAGGTTGTCTATGGCTACACCTTC. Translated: CATSDSRQVVYGYTF.

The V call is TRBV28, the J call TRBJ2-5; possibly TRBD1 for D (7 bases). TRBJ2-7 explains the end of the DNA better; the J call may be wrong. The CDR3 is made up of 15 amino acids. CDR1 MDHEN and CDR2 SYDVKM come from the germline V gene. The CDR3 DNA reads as TGTGCCAGCAGTTTAAGGGCAGGGGGGCAGGGCGAGCAGTACTTC. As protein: CASSLRAGGQGEQYF.

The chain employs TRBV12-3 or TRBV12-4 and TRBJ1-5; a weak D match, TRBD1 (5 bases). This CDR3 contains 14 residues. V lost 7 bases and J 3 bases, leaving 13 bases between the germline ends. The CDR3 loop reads CASNPGHINQPQHF. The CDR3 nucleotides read TGTGCCAGCAACCCTGGACACATCAATCAGCCCCAGCATTTT.

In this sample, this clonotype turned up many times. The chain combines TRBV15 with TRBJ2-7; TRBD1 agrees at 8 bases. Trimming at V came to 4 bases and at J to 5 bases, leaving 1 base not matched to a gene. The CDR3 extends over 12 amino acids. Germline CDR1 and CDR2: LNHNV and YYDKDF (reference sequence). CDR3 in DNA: TGTGCCACCAGCACGACAGGGGACGAGCAGTACTTC. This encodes CATSTTGDEQYF.

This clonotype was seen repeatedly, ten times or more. The CDR3 DNA reads TGTGCCAGCAGCTTAGGGACTAGCTCCTACGAGCAGTACTTC. The encoded protein is CASSLGTSSYEQYF. The gene calls are TRBV7-6 and TRBJ2-7, with 7 bases fitting TRBD2. The length of the CDR3 is 14 residues. V lost 1 base, J lost 0 bases, and 0 bases stayed unmatched. Germline V gene data show CDR1 as SGHVS and CDR2 as FNYEAQ. The full variable domain, in which reference TRBV7-6 and TRBJ2-7 provide the parts outside the CDR3, is GAGVSQSPRYKVTKRGQDVALRCDPISGHVSLYWYRQALGQGPEFLTYFNYEAQQDKSGLPNDRFSAERPEGSISTLTIQRTEQRDSAMYRCASSLGTSSYEQYFGPGTRLTVT.

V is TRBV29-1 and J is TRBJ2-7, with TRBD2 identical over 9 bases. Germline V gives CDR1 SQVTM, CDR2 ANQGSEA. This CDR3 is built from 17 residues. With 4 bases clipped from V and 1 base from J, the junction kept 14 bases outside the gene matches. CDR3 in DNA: TGCAGCGTTGCGAGGGGGCTAGCGGGAAGAGGATCCTACGAGCAGTACTTC. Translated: CSVARGLAGRGSYEQYF.

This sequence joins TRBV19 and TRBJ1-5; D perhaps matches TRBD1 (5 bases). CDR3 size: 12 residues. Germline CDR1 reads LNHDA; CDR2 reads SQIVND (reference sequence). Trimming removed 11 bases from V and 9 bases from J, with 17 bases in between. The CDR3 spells CACQRGGGPQHF. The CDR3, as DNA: TGTGCCTGCCAGCGCGGGGGAGGGCCCCAGCATTTT.

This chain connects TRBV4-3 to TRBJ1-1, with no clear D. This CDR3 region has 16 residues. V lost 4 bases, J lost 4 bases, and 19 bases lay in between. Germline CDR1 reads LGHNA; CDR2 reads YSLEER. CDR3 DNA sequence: TGCGCCAGCAGCCTTTACCCAATTCAAACGAGCACTGAAGCTTTCTTT. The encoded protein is CASSLYPIQTSTEAFF.

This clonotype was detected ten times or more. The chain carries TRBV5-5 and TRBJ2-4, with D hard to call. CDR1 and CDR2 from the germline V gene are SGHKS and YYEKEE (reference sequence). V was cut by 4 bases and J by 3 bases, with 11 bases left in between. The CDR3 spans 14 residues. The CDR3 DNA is TGTGCCAGCAGCCTAGTGGATTACAAAAACATTCAGTACTTC. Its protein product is CASSLVDYKNIQYF.

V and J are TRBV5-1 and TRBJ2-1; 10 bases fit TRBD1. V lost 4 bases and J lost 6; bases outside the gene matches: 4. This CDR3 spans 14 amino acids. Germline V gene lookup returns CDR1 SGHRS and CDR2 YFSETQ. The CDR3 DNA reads TGCGCCAGCAGCCCGGACAGGGGGTCCAATGAGCAGTTCTTC. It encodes CASSPDRGSNEQFF. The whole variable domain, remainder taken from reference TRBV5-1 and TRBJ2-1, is KAGVTQTPRYLIKTRGQQVTLSCSPISGHRSVSWYQQTPGQGLQFLFEYFSETQRNKGNFPGRFSGRQFSNSRSEMNVSTLELGDSALYLCASSPDRGSNEQFFGPGTRLTVL.